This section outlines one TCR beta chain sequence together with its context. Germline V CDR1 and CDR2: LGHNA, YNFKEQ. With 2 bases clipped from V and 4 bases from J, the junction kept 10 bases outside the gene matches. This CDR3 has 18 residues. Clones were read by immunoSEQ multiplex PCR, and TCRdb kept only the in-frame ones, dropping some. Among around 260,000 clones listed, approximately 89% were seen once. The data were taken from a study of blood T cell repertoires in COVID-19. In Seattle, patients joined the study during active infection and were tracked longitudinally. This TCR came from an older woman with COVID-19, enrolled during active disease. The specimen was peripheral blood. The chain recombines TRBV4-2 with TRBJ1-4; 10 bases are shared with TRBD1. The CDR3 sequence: CASSQHTTGTGVNEKLFF. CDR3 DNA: TGTGCCAGCAGCCAACACACCACCGGGACAGGGGTTAATGAAAAACTGTTTTTT.